The 30 T cell receptor beta chains below all came from one sample that was sequenced in a study of T cell repertoires in cytomegalovirus infection (dated 2019 in TCRdb). These receptors have no known antigen. The instrument was an Illumina HiSeq 1500. TCRdb itself trimmed the public reads at Q25 with fastp, ran MiXCR and retained productive beta chains. CDR3 protein duplicates are merged, each entry listing the most common genes and DNA. The sample table contains some 110,000 distinct CDR3 sequences; only one count was recorded for approximately 30% of them. The ten largest clones take up 58% of the sample. Interpreted using the paper, the treatment or condition label stands for: in vitro stimulation with specific CMV peptide epitopes to enrich CMV-specific T cells. The input for sequencing was CD8+ T cells from cultured PBMCs, taken from culture after CMV antigen stimulation. Receptors originate from a human donor in good health (CMV status not recorded). Some clones in this sample may be carry-over from other donors' samples.

This clonotype was counted only a few times. The chain joins TRBV25-1 to TRBJ2-1; D is undetermined. The V end was cut by 4 bases, the J end by 5 bases, with 18 bases between. CDR3 size: 16 residues. From germline, CDR1 is MGHDK and CDR2 SYGVNS. CDR3 coding DNA: TGTGCCAGCAGTGGGTCAGAAATCCTCCTAGACAATGAGCAGTTCTTC. Its translation is CASSGSEILLDNEQFF.

A few counts support this clonotype. The V gene is TRBV10-2, the J gene TRBJ2-3; no definite D call. Trimming shortened V by 3 bases and J by 6 bases, and 7 bases separated the two germline ends. The CDR3 extends over 12 amino acids. Germline V gives CDR1 WSHSY, CDR2 SAAADI. CDR3 region: CASSDPGDTQYF. CDR3 sequence (DNA): TGCGCCAGCAGTGACCCCGGGGATACGCAGTATTTT.

The chain is built from TRBV13 and TRBJ1-4; D is perhaps TRBD1 (5 bases). Germline V lookup: CDR1 PRHDT, CDR2 FYEKMQ (reference sequence). The CDR3 runs to 15 residues. With 3 bases removed from V and 5 bases from J, the gap between germline ends came to 13 bases. This CDR3 is CASSFRDRRNEKLFF. In DNA, the CDR3 is TGTGCCAGCAGCTTCCGGGACCGTCGAAATGAAAAACTGTTTTTT.

J is TRBJ1-4 and V is TRBV7-9, with a weak D call TRBD1 (5 bases). In germline, CDR1 is SEHNR, CDR2 FQNEAQ (reference sequence). CDR3 size: 14 residues. The V and J ends lost 5 bases and 10 bases respectively, with 17 bases between them. The CDR3 bases are TGTGCCAGCAGCCCTCCATCGAGTCAGGGAAAACTGTTTTTT. Its translation is CASSPPSSQGKLFF. Complete variable domain (other parts from reference TRBV7-9 and TRBJ1-4): DTGVSQNPRHKITKRGQNVTFRCDPISEHNRLYWYRQTLGQGPEFLTYFQNEAQLEKSRLLSDRFSAERPKGSFSTLEIQRTEQGDSAMYLCASSPPSSQGKLFFGSGTQLSVL.

This CDR3 reads CASSTGQGFSYEQYF. In DNA, the CDR3 is TGTGCCAGTAGTACGGGACAGGGGTTCTCCTACGAGCAGTACTTC. The chain uses TRBV19 and TRBJ2-7; TRBD1 matches at 10 bases. The CDR3 consists of 15 residues. CDR1 LNHDA and CDR2 SQIVND come from the germline V gene (reference sequence). J lost 0 bases, V lost 4 bases, and 3 bases had no gene match.

The gene calls are TRBV7-3 and TRBJ2-1; 11 nucleotides align to TRBD2. The CDR3 totals 18 residues. Trimming took 1 base from V and 5 from J; bases not matched to a gene: 10. Germline assignment: CDR1 SGHTA and CDR2 FQGTGA. CDR3 in DNA: TGTGCCAGCAGCTTAAGGGGTCTAGCGGGGGGCAACGACAATGAGCAGTTCTTC. It yields the protein CASSLRGLAGGNDNEQFF.

The chain carries TRBV7-9 and TRBJ1-6; D might be TRBD1 (6 bases). The CDR3 spans 16 residues. V shed 4 bases and J shed 8 bases, with 18 bases lying between them. Germline assignment: CDR1 SEHNR and CDR2 FQNEAQ (reference sequence). CDR3 sequence reads: CASSSGVPGADSPLHF. CDR3 bases: TGTGCCAGCAGCTCCGGCGTGCCGGGGGCTGATTCACCCCTCCACTTT.

This rearrangement joins TRBV20-1 to TRBJ1-5, with D possibly matching TRBD1 (5 bases). V was cut by 1 base and J by 6 bases, with 16 bases left in between. This CDR3 has 15 amino acids. Per the germline V gene, CDR1 is DFQATT and CDR2 is SNEGSKA (reference sequence). The CDR3, as DNA: TGCAGTGCTAGAGCCCGGGGTCTGAGGGGTCAGCCCCAGCATTTT. This encodes CSARARGLRGQPQHF.

The gene calls are TRBV5-5 and TRBJ1-5; a weak D match, TRBD1 (6 bases). Germline CDR1 is SGHKS and CDR2 is YYEKEE (reference sequence). The CDR3 totals 16 residues. V was pared by 0 bases and J by 2 bases, with 12 bases between. The CDR3 loop is CASSLAMGAGNQPQHF. In nucleotides, the CDR3 is TGTGCCAGCAGCTTGGCTATGGGGGCGGGCAATCAGCCCCAGCATTTT.

This chain connects TRBV6-1 to TRBJ2-2; D is ambiguous. Trimming removed 4 bases from V and 1 base from J, with 7 bases in between. Germline loops: CDR1 MNHNS, CDR2 SASEGT. The CDR3 is 14 amino acids. The chain's CDR3 is CASSARQNTGELFF. The CDR3 DNA follows: TGTGCCAGCAGTGCCCGACAGAACACCGGGGAGCTGTTTTTT.

A few counts support this clonotype. The V and J genes are TRBV6-2 or TRBV6-3 and TRBJ2-2, with 9 bases matching TRBD1. There are 17 residues in the CDR3. The V segment lost 7 bases and the J segment 7 bases; nucleotides outside the gene matches: 16. The germline CDR1 and CDR2 sequences are MNHEY and SVGEGT. The CDR3 sequence is CASTLNRDRVSSGELFF. CDR3 nucleotides: TGTGCCAGCACCTTAAACCGGGACAGGGTTAGCAGCGGGGAGCTGTTTTTT.

This clonotype has a handful of counts. This chain joins TRBV7-6 and TRBJ1-4; no firm D call. Germline V gene lookup returns CDR1 SGHVS and CDR2 FNYEAQ. With 9 bases removed from V and 3 bases from J, the gap between germline ends came to 14 bases. The CDR3 is 14 amino acids. The CDR3 DNA is TGTGCCAGAAACCCGCTGGACCCTAATGAAAAACTGTTTTTT. Translated, it gives CARNPLDPNEKLFF.

This clonotype was detected ten times or more. The V and J genes are TRBV7-2 and TRBJ1-6, with 7 bases lining up with TRBD1. The CDR3 covers 16 residues. The V and J ends lost 1 base and 7 bases, in that order; junction bases with no gene match: 7. Germline-derived CDR1 and CDR2 are SGHTA and FQGNSA. The CDR3 region has the DNA TGTGCCAGCAGCTTAGGAAGAGGACAGGCGAATTCACCCCTCCACTTT. Protein: CASSLGRGQANSPLHF.

The chain combines TRBV7-9 with TRBJ2-3; 12 bases are a match to TRBD2. V dropped 5 bases and J dropped 4; count of bases not matched to a gene: 7. Germline V lookup: CDR1 SEHNR, CDR2 FQNEAQ (reference sequence). CDR3 length equals 16 residues. CDR3 residues: CASSAPGLAGADTQYF. CDR3 coding DNA: TGTGCCAGCAGCGCCCCGGGACTAGCGGGCGCAGATACGCAGTATTTT.

The rearrangement uses TRBV6-1 and TRBJ1-1, with a possible D match to TRBD1 (5 bases). Between the trimmed V and J ends, which lost 7 bases and 0 bases, there was a span of 9 bases. The CDR3 runs to 13 residues. Germline lookup yields CDR1 MNHNS and CDR2 SASEGT. The DNA of the CDR3 is TGTGCCAGCAATCCAGGGCTGAACACTGAAGCTTTCTTT. Translating it yields CASNPGLNTEAFF.

As regards this clonotype: In this CDR3 the conserved last residue, phenylalanine or tryptophan, is missing, so a read error is likely. The gene calls are TRBV7-9 and TRBJ1-6; no reliable D call. V was cut by 1 base and J by 8 bases, with 9 bases left in between. The CDR3 runs 14 residues. Germline V gives CDR1 SEHNR, CDR2 FQNEAQ (reference sequence). The CDR3 DNA reads as TGTGCCAGCAGCTTAGAGGGCGGCCATTCACCCCTCCACCTT. Its translation is CASSLEGGHSPLHL.

This sequence joins TRBV12-3 or TRBV12-4 and TRBJ1-4; D remains unclear. V was trimmed by 5 bases and J by 4 bases, leaving 11 bases between them. There are 14 residues in the CDR3. In nucleotides, the CDR3 is TGTGCCAGCAGTGTCGCCAGGATTAATGAAAAACTGTTTTTT. It specifies CASSVARINEKLFF.

V is TRBV12-3 or TRBV12-4 and J is TRBJ1-1; maybe TRBD1 (5 bases). Deletions cut 3 bases from V and 0 bases from J, with 17 bases between. The CDR3 spans 17 residues. The CDR3 protein is CASSFVPGAIVNTEAFF. CDR3 bases: TGTGCCAGCAGTTTCGTGCCTGGGGCCATCGTGAACACTGAAGCTTTCTTT.

This clonotype came up a few times. This rearrangement joins TRBV6-5 to TRBJ1-1; D gene unclear. The germline gives CDR1 MNHEY, CDR2 SVGAGI. Trimming left V 3 bases short and J 5 bases short, with 22 bases between. The CDR3 is 17 residues long. The CDR3 nucleotides read TGTGCCAGCAGTTATTGGTCAAAGGCTCCTGTTATGACTGAAGCTTTCTTT. It is translated as CASSYWSKAPVMTEAFF.

This clonotype has just a few counts. The chain employs TRBV7-2 and TRBJ2-7, with a possible D match to TRBD2 (6 bases). Germline V gene sequence: CDR1 SGHTA, CDR2 FQGNSA. V lost 1 base to trimming and J lost 2 bases, with 18 bases between them. CDR3 length: 17 residues. The chain's CDR3 is CASSLDQGWGGTYEQYF. CDR3 bases: TGTGCCAGCAGCTTAGATCAGGGCTGGGGAGGTACCTACGAGCAGTACTTC. The full variable domain, rest sourced from reference TRBV7-2 and TRBJ2-7, is GAGVSQSPSNKVTEKGKDVELRCDPISGHTALYWYRQSLGQGLEFLIYFQGNSAPDKSGLPSDRFSAERTGGSVSTLTIQRTQQEDSAVYLCASSLDQGWGGTYEQYFGPGTRLTVT.

This clonotype was recorded once. The rearrangement uses TRBV2 and TRBJ2-5; 8 bases match TRBD1. The CDR3 runs 14 residues. The V gene end was trimmed by 5 bases and the J gene end by 3 bases; junction bases not matched to a gene: 5. Germline CDR1 SNHLY, CDR2 FYNNEI. CDR3 in amino acids: CASSKMTGEETQYF. The DNA of the CDR3 is TGTGCCAGCAGTAAAATGACAGGGGAAGAGACCCAGTACTTC.

This clonotype occurred a few times. The genes are TRBV19 and TRBJ2-7, with D perhaps being TRBD1 or TRBD2 (5 bases each). V gave up 5 bases and J gave up 9 bases, with 38 bases separating them. The CDR3 extends over 20 amino acids. Per the germline V gene, CDR1 is LNHDA and CDR2 is SQIVND (reference sequence). The CDR3 sequence is CASSLGGWAETAAFYDGQYF. The CDR3 coding sequence is TGTGCCAGTAGTCTGGGCGGATGGGCTGAGACAGCGGCCTTCTACGACGGGCAGTACTTC.

The chain joins TRBV27 to TRBJ2-7, with 7 bases matching TRBD1. V lost 3 bases to trimming and J lost 5 bases; unmatched junction nucleotides: 7. The germline gives CDR1 MNHEY, CDR2 SMNVEV (reference sequence). CDR3 length: 14 residues. DNA of the CDR3: TGTGCCAGCAGTTTTTCTGAGGGGGCGGACGAGCAGTACTTC. Amino acid sequence: CASSFSEGADEQYF.

The CDR3 nucleotides are TGTGCCAGCAGTTTCTGCGAGAGCTCTGGGGCCAACGTCCTGACTTTC. Its translation is CASSFCESSGANVLTF. The chain couples TRBV28 to TRBJ2-6; D gene uncertain. Per the germline V gene, CDR1 is MDHEN and CDR2 is SYDVKM. This CDR3 has 16 residues. V dropped 3 bases and J dropped 0 bases, with 9 bases sitting between them. Full variable domain (missing parts from reference TRBV28 and TRBJ2-6): DVKVTQSSRYLVKRTGEKVFLECVQDMDHENMFWYRQDPGLGLRLIYFSYDVKMKEKGDIPEGYSVSREKKERFSLILESASTNQTSMYLCASSFCESSGANVLTFGAGSRLTVL.

The chain carries TRBV13 and TRBJ2-7; D is possibly TRBD1 (6 bases). This CDR3 region has 19 residues. Germline values: CDR1 PRHDT, CDR2 FYEKMQ (reference sequence). Trimming left V 4 bases short and J 3 bases short, with 28 bases between. The CDR3 spells CASSSRKDRSALPNYEQYF. As DNA, the CDR3 is TGTGCCAGCAGCTCCAGAAAAGACAGGTCCGCTTTACCCAACTACGAGCAGTACTTC.

As concerns this clonotype: With a much larger clone just one base away, this may be a read error. The chain is built from TRBV7-3 and TRBJ1-1, with 9 bases matching TRBD1. V was pared by 10 bases and J by 2 bases, with 14 bases of the junction left unmatched. Germline-derived CDR1 and CDR2 are SGHTA and FQGTGA. The CDR3 has 16 residues. The CDR3 coding sequence is TGTGCCAACAAAAAGGAAGGGACAGGGCCCAACACTGAAGCTTTCTTT. Translating gives CANKKEGTGPNTEAFF.

This clonotype occurred a few times. The chain joins TRBV28 to TRBJ2-7; 7 bases align to TRBD1. Germline CDR1 reads MDHEN; CDR2 reads SYDVKM. V shed 7 bases and J 2 bases; nucleotides not matched to a gene: 11. The length of the CDR3 is 15 residues. The CDR3: CASTIRGTGAYEQYF. In DNA form, the CDR3 reads TGTGCCAGCACCATTCGAGGTACAGGGGCCTACGAGCAGTACTTC.

Note on this clonotype: It may be a read error: a sequence one base away is much more abundant. This chain links TRBV7-4 with TRBJ2-3, with a weak D call TRBD2 (7 bases). CDR1 SGHVT and CDR2 SQSDAQ come from the germline V gene. The CDR3 length is 16 residues. CDR3 region: CASNLAWGGETDTQYF. CDR3 coding DNA: TGTGCCAGCAACTTAGCGTGGGGGGGCGAGACAGATACGCAGTATTTT.

This chain connects TRBV5-8 to TRBJ2-5, with a weak D call TRBD1 (5 bases). This CDR3 spans 16 amino acids. Germline-derived CDR1 and CDR2 are SGHTS and YDEGEE. Deletions cut 0 bases from V and 5 bases from J, with 17 bases between. CDR3: CASSLGRRVNGETQYF. The DNA of the CDR3 is TGTGCCAGCAGCTTGGGTCGCAGGGTGAACGGGGAGACCCAGTACTTC.

There are many counts of this clonotype. For the CDR3, the DNA is TGTGCCAGCAGCCCCGGGAAAACCTACGAGCAGTACTTC. Protein product: CASSPGKTYEQYF. This chain links TRBV5-4 with TRBJ2-7; perhaps TRBD2 as D (5 bases). The germline V gene encodes CDR1 SGHNT and CDR2 YYREEE (reference sequence). There are 13 residues in the CDR3. The V end lost 4 bases, the J end lost 2 bases, and 10 bases lay between the germline ends. Variable domain in full (rest from reference TRBV5-4 and TRBJ2-7): ETGVTQSPTHLIKTRGQQVTLRCSSQSGHNTVSWYQQALGQGPQFIFQYYREEENGRGNFPPRFSGLQFPNYSSELNVNALELDDSALYLCASSPGKTYEQYFGPGTRLTVT.